The 22 T cell receptor beta chains below were found in one sample sequenced in a study of cytomegalovirus exposure and HLA in healthy donors. Researchers ran the PCR with 60 Vbeta and 13 Jbeta primers. Assay: immunoSEQ multiplex PCR; the TCRdb copy retains only in-frame clones and omits some. The sample carries about 130,000 clones, around 83% recorded once. The sequencing sample was made of PBMCs. These receptors all stem from a girl aged 2 to 10 in good health and CMV-seronegative.

This clone was seen only once. This rearrangement joins TRBV19 to TRBJ1-2; 8 positions match TRBD1. Germline V gives CDR1 LNHDA, CDR2 SQIVND (reference sequence). V lost 1 base and J lost 8; bases outside the gene matches: 9. This CDR3 has 15 amino acids. The CDR3 sequence: CASSIVSQGARGYTF. DNA of the CDR3: TGTGCCAGTAGTATAGTATCGCAGGGGGCGAGGGGCTACACCTTC.

V is TRBV7-2 and J is TRBJ2-7; D is unresolved. V lost 1 base and J lost 2, with 6 bases in between. This CDR3 comprises 13 residues. Looked up from germline, CDR1 is SGHTA and CDR2 is FQGNSA. CDR3 protein: CASSLVSAYEQYF. CDR3 nucleotides: TGTGCCAGCAGCTTAGTGTCCGCCTACGAGCAGTACTTC.

The sample holds a few counts of this clone. The chain recombines TRBV7-9 with TRBJ2-1, with 7 bases matching TRBD1. This CDR3 is 13 amino acids long. CDR1 is SEHNR and CDR2 is FQNEAQ in the germline V gene (reference sequence). J lost 7 bases, V lost 5 bases, and 5 bases had no gene match. CDR3 sequence: CASSRQQGNEQFF. Here the CDR3 DNA reads TGTGCCAGCAGCCGACAACAGGGGAATGAGCAGTTCTTC. The full variable domain, completed using reference TRBV7-9 and TRBJ2-1, is DTGVSQNPRHKITKRGQNVTFRCDPISEHNRLYWYRQTLGQGPEFLTYFQNEAQLEKSRLLSDRFSAERPKGSFSTLEIQRTEQGDSAMYLCASSRQQGNEQFFGPGTRLTVL.

Many counts were recorded for this clone. The genes are TRBV7-7 and TRBJ1-4, with D uncertain. This CDR3 region has 13 residues. Germline CDR1 is SSHAT and CDR2 is FNYEAQ (reference sequence). V was cut by 5 bases and J by 5 bases, with 9 bases left in between. The CDR3 DNA sequence: TGTGCCAGCAGCCGAGGGCAAAATGAAAAACTGTTTTTT. Protein sequence: CASSRGQNEKLFF. Combining the CDR3 with reference TRBV7-7 and TRBJ1-4 gives the whole variable domain GAGVSQSPRYKVTKRGQDVTLRCDPISSHATLYWYQQALGQGPEFLTYFNYEAQPDKSGLPSDRFSAERPEGSISTLTIQRTEQRDSAMYRCASSRGQNEKLFFGSGTQLSVL.

This sequence joins TRBV6-5 and TRBJ2-1, with D uncertain. CDR1 and CDR2 (germline): MNHEY, SVGAGI. CDR3 length: 15 amino acids. Trimming shortened V by 0 bases and J by 3 bases, and 9 bases separated the two germline ends. The CDR3 here is CASSYSTGYYNEQFF. CDR3 in DNA: TGTGCCAGCAGTTACTCGACCGGGTACTACAATGAGCAGTTCTTC.

V gene TRBV27 combines with J gene TRBJ2-5; D may be TRBD1 (5 bases). The CDR3 contains 14 residues. The germline gives CDR1 MNHEY, CDR2 SMNVEV (reference sequence). The V gene lost 3 bases and the J gene lost 4 bases, with 12 bases spanning the gap. The DNA of the CDR3 is TGTGCCAGCAGTTTCCTGGGGCCTGGAGAGACCCAGTACTTC. Translating gives CASSFLGPGETQYF.

The chain employs TRBV28 and TRBJ2-3, with 7 bases that match TRBD1. This CDR3 has 18 amino acids. Germline V gene lookup returns CDR1 MDHEN and CDR2 SYDVKM. V lost 5 bases to trimming and J lost 5 bases; unmatched junction nucleotides: 19. The CDR3 bases are TGTGCCAGCAGTACCAATGACAGGGTTGCTGGGGCCCAAGATACGCAGTATTTT. Translating it yields CASSTNDRVAGAQDTQYF.

This rearrangement joins TRBV5-1 to TRBJ2-5, with 11 bases lining up with TRBD2. CDR3 length: 16 residues. V shed 6 bases and J 5 bases; nucleotides not matched to a gene: 12. Per the germline V gene, CDR1 is SGHRS and CDR2 is YFSETQ. The CDR3: CASTYGLAGLGETQYF. CDR3 bases: TGCGCCAGCACCTATGGACTAGCGGGCCTCGGGGAGACCCAGTACTTC.

The chain links TRBV7-2 to TRBJ2-2; TRBD1 matches at 8 bases. This CDR3 is 15 amino acids long. V trimming: 3 bases; J trimming: 3 bases; junction bases outside the gene matches: 3. Germline CDR1 reads SGHTA; CDR2 reads FQGNSA. The CDR3 DNA is TGTGCCAGCAGCTTGGACAGGGAAGACACCGGGGAGCTGTTTTTT. It encodes CASSLDREDTGELFF.

V and J are TRBV11-1 and TRBJ1-1, with D possibly matching TRBD1 (5 bases). The CDR3 spans 12 residues. Germline V CDR1 and CDR2: SGHAT, FQDESV (reference sequence). V lost 6 bases and J 6 bases, leaving 11 bases between the germline ends. CDR3 loop: CASSSDSAEAFF. CDR3 in DNA: TGTGCCAGCAGTTCCGACAGCGCTGAAGCTTTCTTT.

The chain carries TRBV2 and TRBJ1-6; TRBD1 matches 7 bases. The CDR3 totals 14 residues. The junction had 4 bases not matched to a gene; V was cut back by 6 bases and J by 5 bases. Germline CDR1 SNHLY, CDR2 FYNNEI. The DNA of the CDR3 is TGTGCCAGCAGAGGGGACAGTGATAATTCACCCCTCCACTTT. Translating it yields CASRGDSDNSPLHF.

J is TRBJ2-2 and V is TRBV30; the match to TRBD2 covers 11 bases. V dropped 0 bases and J dropped 2; count of bases not matched to a gene: 2. The CDR3 has 16 amino acids. CDR1 GTSNPN and CDR2 SVGIG come from the germline V gene (reference sequence). The CDR3 spells CAWSVGTSGNTGELFF. As DNA, the CDR3 is TGTGCCTGGAGTGTGGGGACTAGCGGCAACACCGGGGAGCTGTTTTTT.

V usage is TRBV21-1 and J usage is TRBJ1-4. TRBV21-1 is an annotated pseudogene. CDR3 size: 15 residues. CDR3 amino acids: CASSRVGGGDEKLFF. The DNA of the CDR3 is TGTGCCAGCAGCAGAGTGGGGGGGGGCGATGAAAAACTGTTTTTT.

V is TRBV7-9 and J is TRBJ1-1, with no clear D. Looked up from germline, CDR1 is SEHNR and CDR2 is FQNEAQ (reference sequence). V lost 1 base and J 1 base, leaving 7 bases between the germline ends. The CDR3 contains 14 residues. The CDR3 bases are TGTGCCAGCAGCTTAGAGAGCAAGAACACTGAAGCTTTCTTT. This sequence encodes CASSLESKNTEAFF.

This chain links TRBV7-2 with TRBJ1-2, with D perhaps TRBD1 (5 bases). The CDR3 consists of 14 residues. Germline V CDR1 and CDR2: SGHTA, FQGNSA. V dropped 5 bases and J dropped 2 bases, with 12 bases sitting between them. In DNA form, the CDR3 reads TGTGCCAGCAGCCGGTTACGGGGGAACTATGGCTACACCTTC. Its protein is CASSRLRGNYGYTF.

The chain uses TRBV18 and TRBJ1-4; no clear D gene. The CDR3 sequence is 16 residues long. The germline gives CDR1 KGHSH, CDR2 LQKENI. With 3 bases removed from V and 5 bases from J, the gap between germline ends came to 16 bases. The CDR3 nucleotides are TGTGCCAGCTCACCTCAGAAAGCGGCAGTAAATGAAAAACTGTTTTTT. This encodes CASSPQKAAVNEKLFF.

The V gene is TRBV27, the J gene TRBJ2-1; the match to TRBD2 covers 7 bases. Germline CDR1 reads MNHEY; CDR2 reads SMNVEV (reference sequence). The CDR3 loop spans 13 amino acids. Unmatched junction bases numbered 5, after V lost 5 bases and J lost 7 bases. The CDR3 reads CASSPGGVNEQFF. In DNA form, the CDR3 reads TGTGCCAGCAGTCCTGGGGGGGTAAATGAGCAGTTCTTC.

This chain connects TRBV27 to TRBJ2-1, with D hard to call. V was pared by 3 bases and J by 1 base, with 7 bases between. The length of the CDR3 is 14 residues. Looked up from germline, CDR1 is MNHEY and CDR2 is SMNVEV (reference sequence). In DNA, the CDR3 is TGTGCCAGCAGTTTTGAGCCATCCTACAATGAGCAGTTCTTC. This codes for CASSFEPSYNEQFF.

This chain connects TRBV6-1 to TRBJ1-1; TRBD1 aligns across 8 bases. This CDR3 spans 13 amino acids. After removal of 2 bases from V and 8 bases from J, the junction contained 4 bases not matched to a gene. The germline V gene has CDR1 MNHNS and CDR2 SASEGT. The CDR3 DNA reads TGTGCCAGCAGTGAATGGGGGGACAGGGAAGCTTTCTTT. Encoded protein: CASSEWGDREAFF.

The V call is TRBV6-1, the J call TRBJ2-2; a weak D match, TRBD1 (7 bases). CDR1 is MNHNS and CDR2 is SASEGT in the germline V gene. This CDR3 region has 18 residues. The germline V and J ends were trimmed by 1 base and 0 bases, with 15 bases remaining between them. The CDR3 coding sequence is TGTGCCAGCAGTGAAGGGGCCAGGGGGGAATCGAACACCGGGGAGCTGTTTTTT. It yields the protein CASSEGARGESNTGELFF.

The chain is built from TRBV5-1 and TRBJ1-1, with 8 bases aligning to TRBD1. Trimming cost V 4 bases and J 1 base; bases outside gene matches: 6. CDR3 length equals 15 residues. Germline CDR1 is SGHRS and CDR2 is YFSETQ. This CDR3 is CASSPDREANTEAFF. In DNA, the CDR3 is TGCGCCAGCAGCCCGGACAGGGAGGCGAACACTGAAGCTTTCTTT.

The chain joins TRBV5-1 to TRBJ2-3, with a tentative D call TRBD1 (6 bases). V dropped 3 bases and J dropped 3 bases, with 11 bases sitting between them. The CDR3 runs to 14 residues. The V gene's germline CDR1 is SGHRS and CDR2 YFSETQ. CDR3 sequence reads: CASSSLGQTDTQYF. Written as DNA, the CDR3 is TGCGCCAGCAGCTCGCTGGGACAAACAGATACGCAGTATTTT.